The 12 T cell receptor beta chains below were found in one sample sequenced in a study of CD8+ T cells in alopecia areata. TCR sequencing used cDNA made by reverse transcription of extracted RNA. Some clones are missing from TCRdb's copy, which holds only in-frame ones; the method was immunoSEQ multiplex PCR. The sample records around 200,000 clones, around 58% being singletons. Treatment noted: oral pan-JAK inhibitor, 5-10 mg twice daily. The material was CD8+ T cells sorted from blood, obtained at week 24, from a patient treated with tofacitinib. These receptors came from a human donor with alopecia areata.

The CDR3 coding sequence is TGTGCCAGCAGCCCGGGACTAGCGGGGCCCAATGAGCAGTTCTTC. It is translated as CASSPGLAGPNEQFF. The chain uses TRBV4-2 and TRBJ2-1; the match to TRBD2 covers 13 bases. Trimming at V came to 4 bases and at J to 6 bases, leaving 3 bases not matched to a gene. The germline gives CDR1 LGHNA, CDR2 YNFKEQ. This CDR3 region has 15 residues.

The J gene is TRBJ2-3, the V gene TRBV30; TRBD2 matches 12 bases. The CDR3 has 15 residues. The V gene's germline CDR1 is GTSNPN and CDR2 SVGIG (reference sequence). J gave up 2 bases and V 8 bases, and 8 bases lay outside the gene matches. In DNA, the CDR3 is TGTGCCCAGCATGGACTAGCGGGGCTCACAGATACGCAGTATTTT. It encodes CAQHGLAGLTDTQYF. The whole variable domain, remainder taken from reference TRBV30 and TRBJ2-3, is SQTIHQWPATLVQPVGSPLSLECTVEGTSNPNLYWYRQAAGRGLQLLFYSVGIGQISSEVPQNLSASRPQDRQFILSSKKLLLSDSGFYLCAQHGLAGLTDTQYFGPGTRLTVL.

The rearrangement joins TRBV11-1 to TRBJ2-2; 7 bases map to TRBD1. Unmatched junction bases numbered 2, after V lost 6 bases and J lost 4 bases. CDR1 and CDR2 from the germline V gene are SGHAT and FQDESV (reference sequence). The CDR3 is 13 amino acids. The CDR3 loop is CASSSGGTGELFF. DNA of the CDR3: TGTGCCAGCAGTTCAGGGGGCACCGGGGAGCTGTTTTTT.

The chain links TRBV5-1 to TRBJ1-3, with D uncertain. Per germline, CDR1 SGHRS and CDR2 YFSETQ. The length of the CDR3 is 16 residues. Trimming left V 1 base short and J 0 bases short, with 11 bases between. The CDR3 loop reads CASSLYPESSGNTIYF. The CDR3 DNA is TGCGCCAGCAGCTTGTATCCGGAATCCTCTGGAAACACCATATATTTT. Variable domain in full (rest from reference TRBV5-1 and TRBJ1-3): KAGVTQTPRYLIKTRGQQVTLSCSPISGHRSVSWYQQTPGQGLQFLFEYFSETQRNKGNFPGRFSGRQFSNSRSEMNVSTLELGDSALYLCASSLYPESSGNTIYFGEGSWLTVV.

The rearrangement links TRBV6-6 to TRBJ2-5; possibly TRBD1 for D (6 bases). The CDR3 contains 16 residues. V lost 0 bases and J 1 base, leaving 12 bases between the germline ends. Germline CDR1 is MNHNY and CDR2 is SVGAGI (reference sequence). The CDR3 here is CASSYSIGRGQETQYF. The CDR3 DNA reads TGTGCCAGCAGTTACTCGATCGGCAGGGGCCAAGAGACCCAGTACTTC.

This clone occurred once. This chain uses TRBV19 with TRBJ1-1; D is undetermined. CDR1 is LNHDA and CDR2 is SQIVND in the germline V gene (reference sequence). Trimming took off 6 bases at V and 2 bases at J, with 10 bases between the two ends. This CDR3 is built from 13 residues. The CDR3 protein is CASSLLANTEAFF. DNA of the CDR3: TGTGCCAGTAGCCTTCTTGCTAACACTGAAGCTTTCTTT.

This clone was picked up a small number of times. The chain carries TRBV7-9 and TRBJ2-7; D may match TRBD1 or TRBD2 (5 bases each). Germline V gene lookup returns CDR1 SEHNR and CDR2 FQNEAQ (reference sequence). Trimming cost V 5 bases and J 4 bases, with 12 bases left between them. The CDR3 is 13 amino acids. CDR3 residues: CASSDRGDYEQYF. DNA for the CDR3: TGTGCCAGCAGCGACAGAGGGGATTACGAGCAGTACTTC. The whole variable domain, remainder taken from reference TRBV7-9 and TRBJ2-7, is DTGVSQNPRHKITKRGQNVTFRCDPISEHNRLYWYRQTLGQGPEFLTYFQNEAQLEKSRLLSDRFSAERPKGSFSTLEIQRTEQGDSAMYLCASSDRGDYEQYFGPGTRLTVT.

The rearrangement joins TRBV7-6 to TRBJ2-7; no clear D gene. Germline lookup yields CDR1 SGHVS and CDR2 FNYEAQ. V lost 3 bases and J lost 0, with 6 bases in between. The CDR3 is made up of 13 amino acids. CDR3 residues: CASSLSPSYEQYF. CDR3 in DNA: TGTGCCAGCAGCTTGAGCCCCTCCTACGAGCAGTACTTC.

This clone was counted a few times. This chain links TRBV5-5 with TRBJ1-2, with D unresolved. V lost 6 bases, J lost 5 bases, and 14 bases lay in between. CDR3 length equals 13 residues. Germline V lookup: CDR1 SGHKS, CDR2 YYEKEE (reference sequence). The CDR3 region has the DNA TGTGCCAGCACCGGGGATATGGGTTATGGCTACACCTTC. Translated, it gives CASTGDMGYGYTF.

The V gene is TRBV25-1, the J gene TRBJ2-7, with D unresolved. Germline-derived CDR1 and CDR2 are MGHDK and SYGVNS. This CDR3 is 15 amino acids long. Trimming shortened V by 2 bases and J by 5 bases, and 16 bases separated the two germline ends. The CDR3 DNA follows: TGTGCCAGCAGTGAACGATCCCGGAGTAATAACGAGCAGTACTTC. It codes for CASSERSRSNNEQYF.

The chain couples TRBV30 to TRBJ1-1, with D possibly matching TRBD1 (6 bases). The germline V and J ends were trimmed by 2 bases and 0 bases, with 10 bases remaining between them. The CDR3 is 14 residues long. Germline CDR1 GTSNPN, CDR2 SVGIG (reference sequence). As DNA, the CDR3 is TGTGCCTGGAGTCCCAGGGGCTTGAACACTGAAGCTTTCTTT. Protein: CAWSPRGLNTEAFF.

The gene calls are TRBV7-9 and TRBJ2-2; D unresolved. CDR1 is SEHNR, CDR2 FQNEAQ, per germline (reference sequence). This CDR3 has 13 residues. The V gene lost 5 bases and the J gene lost 6 bases, with 10 bases spanning the gap. The CDR3 loop reads CASSPSEAGELFF. Here the CDR3 DNA reads TGTGCCAGCAGCCCCAGCGAGGCCGGGGAGCTGTTTTTT.